Shown below are 29 T cell receptor beta chains from a single sample sequenced in a study of T cell responses to AZD1222 COVID-19 vaccine. This table comes from immunoSEQ multiplex PCR, and its TCRdb copy is limited to in-frame clones, with some not included. The sample lists under 200,000 clones; roughly 92% were seen once. Sequenced here: peripheral blood, sampled on day 0 of AZD1222 vaccination. The receptors derive from an adult in good health.

CDR3 region: CASPTTPGTGMRNEQFF. CDR3 DNA: TGCGCCAGCCCGACTACCCCCGGGACTGGAATGAGAAATGAGCAGTTCTTC. The rearrangement uses TRBV5-1 and TRBJ2-1; D perhaps matches TRBD2 (6 bases). The CDR3 totals 17 residues. Germline V lookup: CDR1 SGHRS, CDR2 YFSETQ. V was clipped by 7 bases and J by 7 bases, with 27 bases between them. Together with reference TRBV5-1 and TRBJ2-1, the CDR3 gives the full variable domain: KAGVTQTPRYLIKTRGQQVTLSCSPISGHRSVSWYQQTPGQGLQFLFEYFSETQRNKGNFPGRFSGRQFSNSRSEMNVSTLELGDSALYLCASPTTPGTGMRNEQFFGPGTRLTVL.

This chain links TRBV5-1 with TRBJ2-2; D is uncertain. CDR3 length: 15 amino acids. Trimming stripped 1 base from V and 2 bases from J, with 9 bases between. Per germline, CDR1 SGHRS and CDR2 YFSETQ. The CDR3 bases are TGCGCCAGCAGCTTGCTGGCGGACAACACCGGGGAGCTGTTTTTT. This encodes CASSLLADNTGELFF.

The rearrangement links TRBV5-1 to TRBJ1-1, with D unresolved. The CDR3 has 15 residues. V lost 2 bases and J 3 bases, leaving 14 bases between the germline ends. The germline V gene has CDR1 SGHRS and CDR2 YFSETQ. CDR3 protein: CASSFTSSSDTEAFF. In nucleotides, the CDR3 is TGCGCCAGCAGCTTTACAAGCAGTAGTGACACTGAAGCTTTCTTT. Combining the CDR3 with reference TRBV5-1 and TRBJ1-1 gives the whole variable domain KAGVTQTPRYLIKTRGQQVTLSCSPISGHRSVSWYQQTPGQGLQFLFEYFSETQRNKGNFPGRFSGRQFSNSRSEMNVSTLELGDSALYLCASSFTSSSDTEAFFGQGTRLTVV.

The CDR3, as DNA: TGTGCCAGCAGTTCTAACCGGAATGTTTATAGCAATCAGCCCCAGCATTTT. Translation gives CASSSNRNVYSNQPQHF. This chain links TRBV6-2 or TRBV6-3 with TRBJ1-5; no definite D call. The V end lost 4 bases, the J end lost 0 bases, and 16 bases lay between the germline ends. Germline V gene lookup returns CDR1 MNHEY and CDR2 SVGEGT. CDR3 length: 17 residues.

J is TRBJ1-2 and V is TRBV5-1; unclear D gene. Trimming pared 1 base from V and 0 bases from J, leaving 7 bases between. The CDR3 sequence is 14 residues long. The germline gives CDR1 SGHRS, CDR2 YFSETQ. CDR3: CASSLLRTNYGYTF. CDR3 coding DNA: TGCGCCAGCAGCTTGCTCAGAACTAACTATGGCTACACCTTC. The full variable domain, with the rest looked up from reference TRBV5-1 and TRBJ1-2, is KAGVTQTPRYLIKTRGQQVTLSCSPISGHRSVSWYQQTPGQGLQFLFEYFSETQRNKGNFPGRFSGRQFSNSRSEMNVSTLELGDSALYLCASSLLRTNYGYTFGSGTRLTVV.

This chain joins TRBV4-2 and TRBJ2-3; TRBD1 might be the D (5 bases). This CDR3 has 15 amino acids. Trimming stripped 0 bases from V and 4 bases from J, with 11 bases between. Germline CDR1 and CDR2: LGHNA and YNFKEQ. CDR3 residues: CASSQDLDSSDTQYF. As DNA, the CDR3 is TGTGCCAGCAGCCAAGATCTCGACAGCTCAGATACGCAGTATTTT.

V and J are TRBV4-2 and TRBJ1-2, with TRBD1 identical over 8 bases. The CDR3 totals 14 residues. The germline CDR1 and CDR2 sequences are LGHNA and YNFKEQ. J gave up 10 bases and V 0 bases, and 7 bases lay outside the gene matches. Here the CDR3 reads CASSQDFQQGDYTF. The CDR3 nucleotides read TGTGCCAGCAGCCAAGATTTTCAACAGGGGGACTACACCTTC.

The chain uses TRBV10-3 and TRBJ2-7; 9 nucleotides match TRBD1. The germline V gene encodes CDR1 ENHRY and CDR2 SYGVKD. This CDR3 region has 17 residues. The V and J ends lost 3 bases and 2 bases, in that order; junction bases with no gene match: 11. The CDR3 sequence: CAISDPKGTGRTYEQYF. CDR3 sequence (DNA): TGTGCCATCAGTGACCCCAAGGGGACAGGGAGGACCTACGAGCAGTACTTC.

This clone has only one observation. The chain carries TRBV11-2 and TRBJ2-5, with a weak D call TRBD2 (6 bases). V lost 5 bases and J 1 base, leaving 11 bases between the germline ends. Germline CDR1 SGHAT, CDR2 FQNNGV. CDR3 size: 14 residues. The CDR3 nucleotides read TGTGCCAGCAGCCGGGGGAGCCTCCAAGAGACCCAGTACTTC. Translating gives CASSRGSLQETQYF.

This clone showed up just a few times. The same CDR3 can be traced to other DNA sequences in this sample. The chain uses TRBV15 and TRBJ2-7; possibly TRBD1 for D (6 bases). Per germline, CDR1 LNHNV and CDR2 YYDKDF (reference sequence). The CDR3 spans 13 residues. Trimming removed 1 base at V and 3 bases at J, with 7 bases between. In DNA form, the CDR3 reads TGTGCCACCAGCAGAGTGGACAGCTACGAGCAGTACTTC. Protein product: CATSRVDSYEQYF.

V usage is TRBV30 and J usage is TRBJ2-7; D unresolved. V lost 2 bases to trimming and J lost 4 bases, with 9 bases between them. This CDR3 has 12 amino acids. Germline V gene sequence: CDR1 GTSNPN, CDR2 SVGIG (reference sequence). The CDR3 coding sequence is TGTGCCTGGAGTCCAAAAAATTACGAGCAGTACTTC. This encodes CAWSPKNYEQYF.

This sequence joins TRBV5-6 and TRBJ1-1, with D uncertain. This CDR3 is 14 amino acids long. Germline V gene data show CDR1 as SGHDT and CDR2 as YYEEEE. V lost 1 base to trimming and J lost 0 bases, with 7 bases between them. The CDR3 nucleotides are TGTGCCAGCAGCTTGTTGACGCTGAACACTGAAGCTTTCTTT. Its protein is CASSLLTLNTEAFF.

This sequence joins TRBV16 and TRBJ1-5; a possible D gene is TRBD1 (5 bases). Germline-derived CDR1 and CDR2 are KGHSY and FQNENV. The CDR3 is 15 residues long. V gave up 0 bases and J gave up 2 bases, with 8 bases separating them. The CDR3 DNA is TGTGCCAGCAGCCAATCGGGACGGGGCAATCAGCCCCAGCATTTT. Protein sequence: CASSQSGRGNQPQHF.

This chain joins TRBV24-1 and TRBJ1-4, with 9 bases identical to TRBD1. The V gene's germline CDR1 is KGHDR and CDR2 SFDVKD. V was clipped by 3 bases and J by 2 bases; unmatched bases: 15. The CDR3 runs 20 residues. This CDR3 is CATSDPPTDRGLATNEKLFF. The DNA of the CDR3 is TGTGCCACCAGTGATCCCCCCACGGACAGGGGTTTGGCGACTAATGAAAAACTGTTTTTT.

The rearrangement links TRBV19 to TRBJ2-1; TRBD2 matches 12 bases. Germline CDR1 LNHDA, CDR2 SQIVND (reference sequence). Trimming at V came to 6 bases and at J to 9 bases, leaving 15 bases not matched to a gene. CDR3 length: 17 amino acids. The CDR3 bases are TGTGCCAGTAGGGGACGGACTAGCGGGGCCAGGCGGGCTGAGCAGTTCTTC. Translating gives CASRGRTSGARRAEQFF.

The chain uses TRBV4-2 and TRBJ1-5; unclear D gene. From germline, CDR1 is LGHNA and CDR2 YNFKEQ. V dropped 0 bases and J dropped 2 bases, with 11 bases sitting between them. The CDR3 length is 16 residues. CDR3 residues: CASSQDTGSGNQPQHF. CDR3 nucleotides: TGTGCCAGCAGCCAAGATACCGGTTCGGGCAATCAGCCCCAGCATTTT.

Worth noting for this clone: The same CDR3 arises from other DNA sequences in this sample as well. The V call is TRBV6-5, the J call TRBJ1-4; TRBD1 is a possible D gene (5 bases). Germline V gene sequence: CDR1 MNHEY, CDR2 SVGAGI. The CDR3 loop spans 14 amino acids. V gave up 0 bases and J gave up 8 bases, with 10 bases separating them. CDR3 DNA sequence: TGTGCCAGCAGTTACTCGAGGGGCGGCGAAAAACTGTTTTTT. Its protein product is CASSYSRGGEKLFF.

The chain joins TRBV6-1 to TRBJ2-7; the D gene could be TRBD1 or TRBD2 (5 bases each). Germline V lookup: CDR1 MNHNS, CDR2 SASEGT. With 1 base removed from V and 7 bases from J, the gap between germline ends came to 14 bases. This CDR3 is built from 14 residues. Here the CDR3 reads CASSEGGARWEQYF. CDR3 coding DNA: TGTGCCAGCAGTGAAGGAGGGGCCCGGTGGGAGCAGTACTTC.

The V and J genes are TRBV5-1 and TRBJ2-1, with D possibly being TRBD2 (6 bases). V lost 4 bases and J 0 bases, leaving 17 bases between the germline ends. CDR3 size: 17 residues. Germline V gives CDR1 SGHRS, CDR2 YFSETQ. The CDR3 DNA is TGCGCCAGCAGCCTGGGAAGGCGGGGAAGCTCCTACAATGAGCAGTTCTTC. It yields the protein CASSLGRRGSSYNEQFF.

This chain connects TRBV10-3 to TRBJ2-7; possible D gene TRBD1, 6 bases. The CDR3 has 16 amino acids. V lost 10 bases to trimming and J lost 0 bases, with 22 bases between them. Germline CDR1 reads ENHRY; CDR2 reads SYGVKD. This chain's CDR3 is CATQHPPGQSSYEQYF. CDR3 nucleotides: TGTGCCACCCAGCACCCTCCGGGACAAAGCTCCTACGAGCAGTACTTC.

V is TRBV18 and J is TRBJ1-6; 9 nucleotides agree with TRBD1. This CDR3 is built from 16 residues. Germline V gene sequence: CDR1 KGHSH, CDR2 LQKENI. Unmatched junction bases numbered 7, after V lost 2 bases and J lost 8 bases. For the CDR3, the DNA is TGTGCCAGCTCACCAAGCTACAGGGGGCGCGATTCACCCCTCCACTTT. It is translated as CASSPSYRGRDSPLHF.

The J gene is TRBJ1-2, the V gene TRBV7-3; TRBD1 is a possible D gene (6 bases). V lost 2 bases to trimming and J lost 0 bases, with 10 bases between them. Germline V gene data show CDR1 as SGHTA and CDR2 as FQGTGA. The CDR3 is 15 residues long. The CDR3 reads CASSLSTGANYGYTF. Here the CDR3 DNA reads TGTGCCAGCAGCTTATCGACAGGCGCTAACTATGGCTACACCTTC.

The V call is TRBV19, the J call TRBJ1-4; tentatively, D is TRBD1 (6 bases). Trimming took off 3 bases at V and 0 bases at J, with 11 bases between the two ends. In germline, CDR1 is LNHDA, CDR2 SQIVND (reference sequence). There are 16 residues in the CDR3. The CDR3 spells CASSIPRGSTNEKLFF. CDR3 sequence (DNA): TGTGCCAGTAGTATTCCCAGGGGATCAACTAATGAAAAACTGTTTTTT.

Concerning this clone itself: This specimen includes other DNA sequences encoding the same CDR3. The chain combines TRBV5-1 with TRBJ2-7; D possibly matches TRBD1 or TRBD2 (5 bases each). The CDR3 runs 15 residues. V was pared by 0 bases and J by 2 bases, with 12 bases between. The germline V gene encodes CDR1 SGHRS and CDR2 YFSETQ. The CDR3 loop is CASSLAGTSTYEQYF. Written as DNA, the CDR3 is TGCGCCAGCAGCTTGGCCGGGACCTCAACCTACGAGCAGTACTTC. Full variable domain (outside the CDR3, taken from reference TRBV5-1 and TRBJ2-7): KAGVTQTPRYLIKTRGQQVTLSCSPISGHRSVSWYQQTPGQGLQFLFEYFSETQRNKGNFPGRFSGRQFSNSRSEMNVSTLELGDSALYLCASSLAGTSTYEQYFGPGTRLTVT.

V and J are TRBV7-2 and TRBJ2-5, with D hard to call. The CDR3 is 14 amino acids. The V gene lost 0 bases and the J gene lost 2 bases, with 7 bases spanning the gap. The germline CDR1 and CDR2 sequences are SGHTA and FQGNSA. The CDR3 nucleotides read TGTGCCAGCAGCTTAGCCCTCCGGCAAGAGACCCAGTACTTC. Translated, it gives CASSLALRQETQYF.

This clone has just a few counts. The rearrangement uses TRBV5-4 and TRBJ1-1, with D perhaps TRBD1 (5 bases). This CDR3 spans 16 amino acids. Germline CDR1 and CDR2: SGHNT and YYREEE (reference sequence). Trimming cost V 4 bases and J 6 bases, with 22 bases left between them. In DNA, the CDR3 is TGTGCCAGCAGCCGTATCGGACACACTAAAGGGGCTGAAGCTTTCTTT. Its protein is CASSRIGHTKGAEAFF.

The gene calls are TRBV7-9 and TRBJ1-2; no clear D gene. With 1 base removed from V and 3 bases from J, the gap between germline ends came to 6 bases. From germline, CDR1 is SEHNR and CDR2 FQNEAQ (reference sequence). CDR3 length: 13 residues. The CDR3 spells CASSLGADYGYTF. Here the CDR3 DNA reads TGTGCCAGCAGCTTAGGGGCGGACTATGGCTACACCTTC.

This rearrangement joins TRBV6-5 to TRBJ2-2; D not resolved. This CDR3 spans 15 amino acids. The germline V gene encodes CDR1 MNHEY and CDR2 SVGAGI. Between the trimmed V and J ends, which lost 6 bases and 1 base, there was a span of 12 bases. The CDR3 region is CASRRTTQNTGELFF. The DNA for the CDR3 is TGTGCCAGCAGACGGACCACTCAGAACACCGGGGAGCTGTTTTTT.

The chain links TRBV19 to TRBJ2-1; 11 positions match TRBD2. The length of the CDR3 is 16 residues. J gave up 2 bases and V 6 bases, and 6 bases lay outside the gene matches. Germline CDR1 and CDR2: LNHDA and SQIVND (reference sequence). CDR3 nucleotide sequence: TGTGCCAGTAGCCAAACTAGCGGGGGAACCTACAATGAGCAGTTCTTC. It specifies CASSQTSGGTYNEQFF.